Shown below are 11 T cell receptor beta chains from a single sample sequenced in a study of PD-L1 blockade in urothelial cancer. The time point was: peripheral blood 6 weeks after treatment start. The repertoire was sequenced with immunoSEQ multiplex PCR; TCRdb's copy has only in-frame clones and lacks some. The sample includes 38,000 or so clones, more than 75% seen only once; the top ten take over 9.5%. This sample comprised PBMCs, obtained around atezolizumab (anti-PD-L1) treatment. These receptors came from a man in his forties with urothelial cancer.

This clone has a single count. The chain uses TRBV29-1 and TRBJ2-2; the D gene is possibly TRBD1 (5 bases). The CDR3 runs to 13 residues. With 1 base removed from V and 8 bases from J, the gap between germline ends came to 11 bases. The germline V gene has CDR1 SQVTM and CDR2 ANQGSEA. The CDR3 spells CSVEVGALGELFF. DNA for the CDR3: TGCAGCGTTGAAGTAGGGGCCTTAGGGGAGCTGTTTTTT.

The CDR3 DNA follows: TGTGCCAGCAGTTCTACTCAGGGGGCGAGGTATGGCTACACCTTC. Protein sequence: CASSSTQGARYGYTF. V and J are TRBV28 and TRBJ1-2, with 8 bases fitting TRBD1. CDR3 length: 15 amino acids. Per the germline V gene, CDR1 is MDHEN and CDR2 is SYDVKM. V was clipped by 4 bases and J by 5 bases; unmatched bases: 9.

The chain is built from TRBV7-4 and TRBJ2-7; TRBD2 aligns across 11 bases. Germline CDR1 SGHVT, CDR2 SQSDAQ. This CDR3 comprises 16 residues. The ends lost 5 bases at V and 4 bases at J; junction bases unmatched: 10. CDR3 residues: CASSPPIAGGTYEQYF. For the CDR3, the DNA is TGTGCCAGCAGCCCCCCGATAGCGGGAGGGACGTACGAGCAGTACTTC.

This clone was seen just once. The chain has TRBV6-5 and TRBJ2-5, with D tentatively TRBD1 (5 bases). Trimming stripped 6 bases from V and 1 base from J, with 15 bases between. This CDR3 is built from 15 residues. CDR1 and CDR2 from the germline V gene are MNHEY and SVGAGI. The CDR3 here is CASSPWVGLQETQYF. CDR3 bases: TGTGCCAGCAGCCCATGGGTGGGGCTCCAAGAGACCCAGTACTTC.

J is TRBJ1-2 and V is TRBV15, with D uncertain. CDR1 is LNHNV, CDR2 YYDKDF, per germline (reference sequence). V was trimmed by 1 base and J by 6 bases, leaving 21 bases between them. The length of the CDR3 is 17 residues. The CDR3 DNA sequence: TGTGCCACCAGCAGAGGGAAAAGTGGAGCCGAGGAGAATGGCTACACCTTC. Protein sequence: CATSRGKSGAEENGYTF.

This clone was observed a handful of times. J is TRBJ2-4 and V is TRBV14, with D possibly TRBD1 on 6 matching bases. Germline CDR1 is SGHDN and CDR2 is FVKESK. V lost 5 bases to trimming and J lost 1 base, with 9 bases between them. CDR3 length equals 14 residues. CDR3 amino acids: CASSRQEAKNIQYF. In DNA form, the CDR3 reads TGTGCCAGCAGCAGACAGGAGGCCAAAAACATTCAGTACTTC.

The chain uses TRBV11-2 and TRBJ2-1, with TRBD1 matching 8 bases. This CDR3 has 14 residues. Germline V gene lookup returns CDR1 SGHAT and CDR2 FQNNGV. J gave up 10 bases and V 4 bases, and 9 bases lay outside the gene matches. CDR3 region: CASSSISGGKEQFF. The CDR3 nucleotides are TGTGCCAGCAGCTCAATTTCAGGGGGCAAGGAGCAGTTCTTC.

The CDR3 loop is CASSQTGSAEAFF. DNA of the CDR3: TGTGCCAGTAGCCAGACAGGTTCGGCTGAAGCTTTCTTT. The gene calls are TRBV19 and TRBJ1-1; D is possibly TRBD1 (6 bases). V gave up 6 bases and J gave up 6 bases, with 14 bases separating them. The CDR3 runs to 13 residues. Germline lookup yields CDR1 LNHDA and CDR2 SQIVND (reference sequence).

The chain links TRBV28 to TRBJ2-6, with D possibly TRBD2 on 5 matching bases. Germline V gene sequence: CDR1 MDHEN, CDR2 SYDVKM. The CDR3 has 14 amino acids. The V gene lost 7 bases and the J gene lost 4 bases, with 11 bases spanning the gap. CDR3 protein: CASTIRGGANVLTF. The CDR3 coding sequence is TGTGCCAGCACGATACGGGGAGGGGCCAACGTCCTGACTTTC.

In this sample, this clone turned up a few times. The rearrangement uses TRBV7-3 and TRBJ2-5; a possible D gene is TRBD2 (5 bases). V was pared by 0 bases and J by 4 bases, with 12 bases between. There are 15 residues in the CDR3. In germline, CDR1 is SGHTA, CDR2 FQGTGA. The CDR3 spells CASSLTGARGETQYF. DNA of the CDR3: TGTGCCAGCAGCTTAACGGGAGCCCGGGGAGAGACCCAGTACTTC.

CDR3 amino acids: CASSGQGDSGSWYEQYF. The CDR3 DNA follows: TGTGCCAGCAGCGGACAGGGGGACAGCGGGAGCTGGTACGAGCAGTACTTC. The gene calls are TRBV5-6 and TRBJ2-7; 10 positions match TRBD1. The germline V gene has CDR1 SGHDT and CDR2 YYEEEE. Trimming removed 4 bases from V and 4 bases from J; junction bases left unmatched: 14. The CDR3 length is 17 residues.